This T cell receptor (beta chain) derives from a study of OX40 agonist ivuxolimab in advanced cancers. For the study at large: Previous treatment with anti-PD-1, anti-PD-L1 or anti-CTLA-4 therapy was allowed; 35% to 50% had received some. Findings and limits, study-wide: Doses of 0.1 to 3.0 mg/kg were accompanied by clonal expansion of CD4+ and CD8+ blood T cells by week 6. The authors also found low normalized T-cell clonal expansion in some nonresponders.

CDR1 is GTSNPN and CDR2 is SVGIG in the germline V gene (reference sequence). With 4 bases clipped from V and 6 bases from J, the junction kept 12 bases outside the gene matches. This CDR3 region has 16 residues. About this clone itself: The target antigen is unknown.

Sequenced by immunoSEQ multiplex PCR; TCRdb stores in-frame clones only, minus some. The sample has around 100,000 clones; roughly 95% are singletons. The sequences come from CD4+ or CD8+ T cells sorted from blood, collected in a trial of the OX40 agonist ivuxolimab. The V call is TRBV30, the J call TRBJ1-4; 9 nucleotides match TRBD1. The clonotype was recovered from an adult with an advanced solid tumor such as melanoma, head and neck, liver or kidney cancer. DNA for the CDR3: TGTGCCTGGAACCAATCTCCGGGACAGGGAGATGAAAAACTGTTTTTT. It is translated as CAWNQSPGQGDEKLFF.